The 10 T cell receptor beta chains given below trace back to one sample, sequenced in a study of cytomegalovirus exposure and HLA in healthy donors. The PCR contained 60 Vbeta and 13 Jbeta primers. The assay was immunoSEQ multiplex PCR, and TCRdb's table has in-frame clones only and misses some. Of about 98,000 clones listed, roughly two thirds were seen once; the top ten hold under 2.5%. The sequenced sample was PBMCs. The receptors originated from a man aged 50-60 years in good health and CMV-seronegative.

This chain joins TRBV7-9 and TRBJ1-1, with TRBD1 as a possible D gene (5 bases). The germline V gene has CDR1 SEHNR and CDR2 FQNEAQ (reference sequence). The CDR3 has 15 amino acids. Between the trimmed V and J ends, which lost 2 bases and 4 bases, there was a span of 14 bases. The CDR3 here is CASSLIGGGGTEAFF. The DNA of the CDR3 is TGTGCCAGCAGCTTAATTGGTGGGGGGGGCACTGAAGCTTTCTTT.

The rearrangement uses TRBV10-3 and TRBJ1-4, with D possibly matching TRBD1 (6 bases). This CDR3 is 16 amino acids long. V gave up 3 bases and J gave up 0 bases, with 11 bases separating them. Germline lookup yields CDR1 ENHRY and CDR2 SYGVKD. In nucleotides, the CDR3 is TGTGCCATCAGTGATACCAGGGGTGCAACTAATGAAAAACTGTTTTTT. Residues: CAISDTRGATNEKLFF.

This clone has only a few counts. The CDR3 is CASSLGLAGAGRGETQYF. DNA for the CDR3: TGTGCCAGCAGCCTGGGACTAGCGGGAGCGGGCCGGGGTGAGACCCAGTACTTC. The V gene is TRBV7-2, the J gene TRBJ2-5; 14 bases fit TRBD2. CDR3 length: 18 amino acids. Germline V gene data show CDR1 as SGHTA and CDR2 as FQGNSA. V shed 5 bases and J 5 bases; nucleotides not matched to a gene: 13. The full variable domain, with the rest looked up from reference TRBV7-2 and TRBJ2-5, is GAGVSQSPSNKVTEKGKDVELRCDPISGHTALYWYRQSLGQGLEFLIYFQGNSAPDKSGLPSDRFSAERTGGSVSTLTIQRTQQEDSAVYLCASSLGLAGAGRGETQYFGPGTRLLVL.

V gene TRBV7-2 combines with J gene TRBJ1-5; 7 bases agree with TRBD1. Unmatched junction bases numbered 5, after V lost 1 base and J lost 5 bases. The CDR3 contains 15 residues. CDR1 SGHTA and CDR2 FQGNSA come from the germline V gene. The CDR3 here is CASSLGNRGYQPQHF. CDR3 coding DNA: TGTGCCAGCAGCTTAGGGAACAGGGGTTATCAGCCCCAGCATTTT.

The rearrangement uses TRBV5-1 and TRBJ2-3, with D possibly TRBD2 on 6 matching bases. This CDR3 has 14 amino acids. Germline-derived CDR1 and CDR2 are SGHRS and YFSETQ. V lost 7 bases to trimming and J lost 5 bases, with 17 bases between them. The DNA for the CDR3 is TGCGCCAGCCAAGGGGCCCGACTAGTAGATACGCAGTATTTT. The encoded protein is CASQGARLVDTQYF.

V and J are TRBV5-4 and TRBJ2-7, with D possibly TRBD2 on 6 matching bases. The CDR3 covers 13 residues. CDR1 is SGHNT, CDR2 YYREEE, per germline (reference sequence). V was pared by 4 bases and J by 4 bases, with 12 bases between. CDR3: CASSGGLGYEQYF. The CDR3 DNA is TGTGCCAGCAGCGGGGGACTGGGATACGAGCAGTACTTC.

On this clone itself: A junction boundary mismatches the germline segment, possibly from a read error. This rearrangement joins TRBV7-7 to TRBJ2-5; D might be TRBD2 (6 bases). Per germline, CDR1 SSHAT and CDR2 FNYEAQ (reference sequence). This CDR3 is built from 14 residues. For the CDR3, the DNA is TGTGCTAGCAGCCCCCTTGGGGGAGGAGAGACCCAGTACTTC. Residues: CASSPLGGGETQYF.

The rearrangement uses TRBV28 and TRBJ2-5; 9 bases map to TRBD1. The J call is uncertain, as TRBJ2-7 better fits the DNA end. The length of the CDR3 is 17 residues. Germline CDR1 MDHEN, CDR2 SYDVKM. CDR3 in amino acids: CASSFRRGTGRAYEQYF. CDR3 DNA: TGTGCCAGCAGTTTCAGACGAGGGACAGGGAGAGCCTACGAGCAGTACTTC.

The CDR3 DNA sequence: TGTGCCAGCAGCACGAGTCTTGGGACAATCTCTCCAGAGACCCAGTACTTC. It translates to CASSTSLGTISPETQYF. The chain couples TRBV9 to TRBJ2-5; D might be TRBD1 (6 bases). The CDR3 runs 17 residues. Trimming pared 4 bases from V and 4 bases from J, leaving 23 bases between. Germline loops: CDR1 SGDLS, CDR2 YYNGEE.

This clone was counted a single time. This chain joins TRBV30 and TRBJ1-2; 9 bases agree with TRBD1. Germline V gives CDR1 GTSNPN, CDR2 SVGIG (reference sequence). V was clipped by 3 bases and J by 4 bases; unmatched bases: 3. CDR3 size: 13 residues. The CDR3 spells CAWRGQGFYGYTF. In nucleotides, the CDR3 is TGTGCCTGGAGGGGACAGGGATTCTATGGCTACACCTTC.